The source of this T cell receptor beta chain is a study of blood T cell repertoires in COVID-19. V was clipped by 7 bases and J by 5 bases; unmatched bases: 9. The length of the CDR3 is 15 residues. CDR1 LNHDA and CDR2 SQIVND come from the germline V gene (reference sequence). Authors' analysis steps: By means of reference gene primer amplification, nucleated cell counts were estimated. TCRdb's table, derived via immunoSEQ multiplex PCR, lists solely in-frame clones and lacks some. D and trimming were read from the DNA, whereas the V and J calls and clone size are those reported in that table. The table records about 160,000 clones, over 75% of them present only once.

The source of this sequence is an elderly man with COVID-19, enrolled during active disease. Specimen: peripheral blood. The chain combines TRBV19 with TRBJ1-5; 9 nucleotides line up with TRBD1. This chain's CDR3 is CASTFSQGAHQPQHF. CDR3 coding DNA: TGTGCCAGTACCTTCTCACAGGGGGCCCATCAGCCCCAGCATTTT.